This entry concerns a single T cell receptor (beta chain). At one boundary the junction diverges from the germline segment, which might be a read error. The same CDR3 can be traced to other DNA sequences in this sample. These data are taken from a study of blood T cell repertoires in COVID-19. Per the authors' pipeline: Estimated nucleated cell counts came from reference gene primer amplification. The method was immunoSEQ multiplex PCR; TCRdb's version includes in-frame clones alone and lacks a portion of them. The V and J calls and clone size are taken from that table; D and trimming were inferred from the DNA. The sample lists 95,000 to 110,000 clones; roughly 90% were seen once. Germline V CDR1 and CDR2: MNHNS, SASEGT. The CDR3 consists of 16 residues.

The chain combines TRBV6-1 with TRBJ2-7, with 9 bases identical to TRBD2. This receptor was obtained from a human donor in a cohort sampled during active COVID-19. The source material was peripheral blood. The CDR3: CASSDLAGPRMREQYF. In nucleotides, the CDR3 is TGTGCCAGCAGTGATCTAGCGGGGCCGAGGATGAGGGAGCAGTACTTT.